This T cell receptor beta chain was documented in a study of blood T cell repertoires in COVID-19. In the study overall: Acute-phase and convalescent COVID-19 samples originated in the United States, Italy and Spain.

As processed by the authors: Estimated nucleated cell counts came from reference gene primer amplification. Produced via immunoSEQ multiplex PCR; TCRdb's table is partial and in-frame only. From that table come the V and J calls and clone size; the DNA was used to work out D and trimming. The sample includes roughly 130,000 clones, about 86% of them seen just once. The TCR comes from a man in his fifties or sixties who had recovered from COVID-19. Sequences were obtained from PBMCs or T cells enriched from blood (not recorded which).

The CDR3 is CASSWLAGGLYEQYF. The CDR3 nucleotides read TGCGCCAGCAGCTGGTTAGCGGGGGGGCTCTACGAGCAGTACTTC. The V and J genes are TRBV5-1 and TRBJ2-7, with 11 nucleotides matching TRBD2. CDR3 size: 15 residues. CDR1 and CDR2 (germline): SGHRS, YFSETQ. The junction had 5 bases not matched to a gene; V was cut back by 3 bases and J by 3 bases.